Each of the 16 T cell receptor beta chains below was sequenced from the same sample in a study of T cells in Graves' hyperthyroidism and ophthalmopathy (dated by TCRdb to the late 2010s). The library was obtained by multiplex PCR. The instrument given in TCRdb is Illumina HiSeq 2000. Amplification of TCR beta CDR3 regions was carried out from RNA transcripts. The first round of RT-PCR for the TCR CDR3 was performed with the HTBI primer set and the Qiagen OneStep RT-PCR kit. TCRdb trimmed the raw reads at Q25, called clones with MiXCR and kept productive beta chains. Identical CDR3 protein sequences are pooled into one entry, listed with their most common genes and DNA. Here the sample has over 120,000 distinct CDR3 sequences; approximately 20% occur a single time. About 70% of the sample goes to the ten largest clones. The specimen was blood. The receptors here all came from a woman between 50 and 59 years old with Graves' hyperthyroidism that later progressed to Graves' ophthalmopathy.

The chain is built from TRBV2 and TRBJ2-7; the match to TRBD2 covers 9 bases. With 7 bases clipped from V and 7 bases from J, the junction kept 5 bases outside the gene matches. Germline V CDR1 and CDR2: SNHLY, FYNNEI. The CDR3 contains 12 residues. The CDR3 nucleotides are TGTGCCAGCACGGCGGGAGGGAGGGAGCAGTACTTC. Translated, it gives CASTAGGREQYF.

The V call is TRBV19, the J call TRBJ1-5; no clear D gene. V was pared by 0 bases and J by 5 bases, with 5 bases between. The length of the CDR3 is 13 residues. Germline V CDR1 and CDR2: LNHDA, SQIVND (reference sequence). The CDR3 loop is CASSIDHDQPQHF. For the CDR3, the DNA is TGTGCCAGTAGTATAGATCACGATCAGCCCCAGCATTTT.

This clonotype has more than one count but fewer than ten. The V gene is TRBV7-9, the J gene TRBJ1-2; tentative D call: TRBD1 (6 bases). CDR1 and CDR2 from the germline V gene are SEHNR and FQNEAQ (reference sequence). Trimming took 5 bases from V and 8 from J, leaving 12 bases between them. CDR3 length: 12 residues. DNA for the CDR3: TGTGCCAGCAGCGTCCAGGGGACCGGCTACACCTTC. It yields the protein CASSVQGTGYTF.

The V gene is TRBV19, the J gene TRBJ2-6, with TRBD1 as a possible D gene (7 bases). The CDR3 is 17 residues long. V lost 10 bases and J lost 4, with 23 bases in between. Germline lookup yields CDR1 LNHDA and CDR2 SQIVND (reference sequence). CDR3 loop: CATRTTGTRRGANVLTF. For the CDR3, the DNA is TGTGCCACCCGAACGACAGGGACTCGACGCGGGGCCAACGTCCTGACTTTC.

This clonotype was counted many times. CDR3: CASSLWTSGNQETQYF. As DNA, the CDR3 is TGTGCCAGCTCCCTTTGGACTAGCGGGAACCAAGAGACCCAGTACTTC. The chain links TRBV18 to TRBJ2-5, with 12 bases matching TRBD2. The CDR3 is made up of 16 amino acids. Germline CDR1 and CDR2: KGHSH and LQKENI. V dropped 6 bases and J dropped 0; count of bases not matched to a gene: 5.

This clonotype showed up just a few times. The chain carries TRBV30 and TRBJ2-3; D perhaps matches TRBD1 (5 bases). V was cut by 1 base and J by 2 bases, with 10 bases left in between. The CDR3 contains 14 residues. Per germline, CDR1 GTSNPN and CDR2 SVGIG (reference sequence). The CDR3 DNA follows: TGTGCCTGGAGTGGCTGGGGCTCCACAGATACGCAGTATTTT. This encodes CAWSGWGSTDTQYF.

A few counts support this clonotype. The chain joins TRBV25-1 to TRBJ2-5; D is unresolved. Germline CDR1 reads MGHDK; CDR2 reads SYGVNS. This CDR3 spans 15 amino acids. The V end was cut by 2 bases, the J end by 5 bases, with 15 bases between. The CDR3 bases are TGTGCCAGCAGTGAACCCTCGGCGCGGTCGGAGACCCAGTACTTC. Translated, it gives CASSEPSARSETQYF.

This clonotype was recorded a few times. This sequence joins TRBV20-1 and TRBJ2-5; 8 nucleotides align to TRBD2. The V and J ends lost 6 bases and 5 bases, in that order; junction bases with no gene match: 11. This CDR3 comprises 14 residues. CDR1 is DFQATT, CDR2 SNEGSKA, per germline (reference sequence). The CDR3 is CSAGASGLRETQYF. The CDR3 DNA sequence: TGCAGTGCGGGGGCTAGCGGGTTAAGGGAGACCCAGTACTTC.

This clonotype turned up a few times. J is TRBJ2-5 and V is TRBV5-1; the D gene could be TRBD1 or TRBD2 (5 bases each). The germline V gene encodes CDR1 SGHRS and CDR2 YFSETQ. The V and J ends lost 10 bases and 4 bases respectively, with 14 bases between them. The CDR3 has 12 amino acids. Here the CDR3 reads CASAEGRETQYF. CDR3 DNA sequence: TGCGCCTCGGCAGAGGGGCGAGAGACCCAGTACTTC. The full variable domain, its missing parts supplied by reference TRBV5-1 and TRBJ2-5, is KAGVTQTPRYLIKTRGQQVTLSCSPISGHRSVSWYQQTPGQGLQFLFEYFSETQRNKGNFPGRFSGRQFSNSRSEMNVSTLELGDSALYLCASAEGRETQYFGPGTRLLVL.

This clonotype has a count of ten or more. The gene calls are TRBV3-1 and TRBJ2-1, with 10 bases fitting TRBD2. The CDR3 has 15 residues. In germline, CDR1 is LGHDT, CDR2 YNNKEL (reference sequence). Germline trimming cut 6 bases from V and 8 bases from J; bases unmatched to any gene: 10. The CDR3 here is CASSLTSGPGHEQFF. In nucleotides, the CDR3 is TGTGCCAGCAGTCTGACTAGCGGGCCTGGCCATGAGCAGTTCTTC.

CDR3 nucleotides: TGCGCCAGCAGCTTGGCGAATGGGGAATACAATGAGCAGTTCTTC. Its protein is CASSLANGEYNEQFF. V gene TRBV5-1 combines with J gene TRBJ2-1, with no clear D. The germline V gene has CDR1 SGHRS and CDR2 YFSETQ. V was cut by 0 bases and J by 4 bases, with 11 bases left in between. CDR3 length equals 15 residues.

This clonotype was seen many times. This rearrangement joins TRBV15 to TRBJ2-3; 8 bases are shared with TRBD2. Germline trimming cut 1 base from V and 5 bases from J; bases unmatched to any gene: 8. Germline V lookup: CDR1 LNHNV, CDR2 YYDKDF (reference sequence). The CDR3 is 16 amino acids. The CDR3 is CATSRASGSRGDTQYF. CDR3 DNA sequence: TGTGCCACCAGCAGAGCCAGCGGGAGCAGGGGAGATACGCAGTATTTT.

This clonotype has a handful of counts. The chain uses TRBV28 and TRBJ2-5; 9 bases are shared with TRBD2. V trimming: 6 bases; J trimming: 5 bases; junction bases outside the gene matches: 13. The CDR3 runs to 16 residues. CDR1 is MDHEN, CDR2 SYDVKM, per germline. CDR3 region: CASSLAGAGPRETQYF. DNA of the CDR3: TGTGCCAGCAGCTTAGCGGGGGCAGGGCCGCGGGAGACCCAGTACTTC. Together with reference TRBV28 and TRBJ2-5, the CDR3 gives the full variable domain: DVKVTQSSRYLVKRTGEKVFLECVQDMDHENMFWYRQDPGLGLRLIYFSYDVKMKEKGDIPEGYSVSREKKERFSLILESASTNQTSMYLCASSLAGAGPRETQYFGPGTRLLVL.

This clonotype was seen once. The chain joins TRBV28 to TRBJ1-1, with 10 bases identical to TRBD1. The CDR3 is 16 residues long. J gave up 1 base and V 5 bases, and 7 bases lay outside the gene matches. CDR1 MDHEN and CDR2 SYDVKM come from the germline V gene. CDR3 residues: CASSQGGQGGNTEAFF. The CDR3 nucleotides read TGTGCCAGCAGTCAAGGCGGACAGGGGGGGAACACTGAAGCTTTCTTT.

This chain uses TRBV2 with TRBJ1-6; TRBD1 matches at 8 bases. The germline V gene encodes CDR1 SNHLY and CDR2 FYNNEI. The V segment lost 8 bases and the J segment 5 bases; nucleotides outside the gene matches: 8. The CDR3 runs 15 residues. The CDR3 bases are TGTGCCAGCCAGGGGGCGCGGCGGGATAATTCACCCCTCCACTTT. Translation: CASQGARRDNSPLHF. Full variable domain (remainder filled in from reference TRBV2 and TRBJ1-6): EPEVTQTPSHQVTQMGQEVILRCVPISNHLYFYWYRQILGQKVEFLVSFYNNEISEKSEIFDDQFSVERPDGSNFTLKIRSTKLEDSAMYFCASQGARRDNSPLHFGNGTRLTVT.

This clonotype was counted at least ten times. V usage is TRBV28 and J usage is TRBJ2-1; TRBD1 matches 11 bases. Germline CDR1 is MDHEN and CDR2 is SYDVKM. The V and J ends lost 4 bases and 3 bases, in that order; junction bases with no gene match: 11. The CDR3 sequence is 18 residues long. The CDR3: CASSSGWEDRGLYNEQFF. The CDR3 coding sequence is TGTGCCAGCAGTTCGGGGTGGGAGGACAGGGGGCTCTACAATGAGCAGTTCTTC.